These T cell receptor beta chains were read from a single sample in a study of T cells in Graves' hyperthyroidism and ophthalmopathy. TCRdb ran MiXCR on the multiplex PCR reads and lists one entry per CDR3 protein. The table records 600,000 to 650,000 distinct CDR3 sequences, around 20% of them present only once. Sequenced sample: blood. The receptors come from a man in his thirties or forties with Graves' ophthalmopathy. Both conserved end residues are part of each CDR3. Fields, in order: D gene, J gene, V gene, clone size, CDR3 DNA, CDR3 protein. A D gene is named only where the DNA matches it firmly. Some rows mark clone size as missing; the rest say once, few, many or name a class of expanded clone.

>.|TRBJ1-6|TRBV30|few
TGTGCCTGGAAACCCGACAGCTCCTATAATTCACCCCTCCACTTT
CAWKPDSSYNSPLHF
>.|TRBJ2-1|TRBV7-8|many
TGTGCCAGCAGCCCGCTTGAGAATGAGCAGTTCTTC
CASSPLENEQFF
>.|TRBJ1-2|TRBV13|many
TGTGCCTCCAGCAGAGACTATGGCTACACCTTC
CASSRDYGYTF
>TRBD2|TRBJ2-1|TRBV19|.
TGTGCCAGTAGTATGACTAGCGGGAACTATGAGCAGTTCTTC
CASSMTSGNYEQFF
>.|TRBJ2-5|TRBV15|.
TGTGCCACCAGCAGACCCCGGCAGACAGACCAAGAGACCCAGTACTTC
CATSRPRQTDQETQYF
>.|TRBJ2-7|TRBV6-5|.
TGTGCCAGCAGTTACTTAAAACCCGGGACGAGCTCCTACGAGCAGTACTTC
CASSYLKPGTSSYEQYF
>.|TRBJ1-5|TRBV20-1|few
TGCAGTGCTAGGAGACAGTCATATAGCAATCAGCCCCAGCATTTT
CSARRQSYSNQPQHF
>TRBD1|TRBJ1-1|TRBV6-5|few
TGTGCCAGCAGTTACCATACAGGGGGCCACACTGAAGCTTTCTTT
CASSYHTGGHTEAFF
>TRBD1|TRBJ2-1|TRBV5-6|.
TGTGCCAGCAGCCTGAGTCGGGTCCGGACAGGGTCGTACAATGAGCAGTTCTTC
CASSLSRVRTGSYNEQFF
>.|TRBJ2-3|TRBV5-4|.
TGTGCCAGCAGCGGGGCGCGTCCAGATACGCAGTATTTT
CASSGARPDTQYF
>TRBD2|TRBJ2-1|TRBV9|.
TGTGCCAGCAGCGGAGCTAGCGGGAAATACAATGAGCAGTTCTTC
CASSGASGKYNEQFF
>.|TRBJ1-2|TRBV20-1|few
TGCAGTGCCCAGACACTATTAGATGGCTACACCTTC
CSAQTLLDGYTF
>.|TRBJ2-2|TRBV10-3|.
TGTGCCATCCGGGAACTGGACACCGGGGAGCTGTTTTTT
CAIRELDTGELFF
>TRBD2|TRBJ2-4|TRBV20-1|.
TGCAGTGCTCCTAGCGGGAATGCCAAAAACATTCAGTACTTC
CSAPSGNAKNIQYF
>.|TRBJ2-4|TRBV14|.
TGTGCCAGCAGCCAAGATCTAAGGAAGGTTCAGTACTTC
CASSQDLRKVQYF
>TRBD1|TRBJ2-1|TRBV9|.
TGTGCCAGCAGCGCACAACAGGACAGGAGCTCCTACAATGAGCAGTTCTTC
CASSAQQDRSSYNEQFF
>.|TRBJ2-2|TRBV19|.
TGTGCCAGTACCGACCGTAGGACCGTGAACACCGGGGAGCTGTTTTTT
CASTDRRTVNTGELFF
>.|TRBJ2-7|TRBV27|few
TGTGCCAGCAGTACATGGACAGACCCAAAATTCCCGCAGTACTTC
CASSTWTDPKFPQYF
>.|TRBJ2-7|TRBV7-6|few
TGTGCCAGCAGCTCATCGACAGTCAAAGGCTACGAGCAGTACTTC
CASSSSTVKGYEQYF
>TRBD2|TRBJ2-1|TRBV27|.
TGTGCCAGCAGTCTCCAGGGAGGGCATGAGCAGTTCTTC
CASSLQGGHEQFF
>.|TRBJ1-2|TRBV20-1|.
TGCAGTGCTCTCACAGGGTCGGATGGCTACACCTTC
CSALTGSDGYTF
>TRBD2|TRBJ2-1|TRBV15|.
TGTGCCACCAGCAGGACTAGCGGTAGCTCCTACAATGAGCAGTTCTTC
CATSRTSGSSYNEQFF
>.|TRBJ1-2|TRBV18|few
TGTGCCAGCTCACCCGACGGCTACTATGGCTACACCTTC
CASSPDGYYGYTF
>TRBD2|TRBJ2-1|TRBV7-3|few
TGTGCCAGCAGCTTAAGCCCCCCTCGGAGACCGCGGGAGCTTGACAATGAGCAGTTCTTC
CASSLSPPRRPRELDNEQFF
>.|TRBJ2-1|TRBV19|few
TGTGCCAGTAGTCCTCAGCGGTACAATGAGCAGTTCTTC
CASSPQRYNEQFF
>TRBD2|TRBJ2-7|TRBV18|many
TGTGCCAGCAGTCCAGCGGGGGGCTACGAGCAGTACTTC
CASSPAGGYEQYF
>.|TRBJ1-6|TRBV20-1|few
TGCAGTGCTAGAGTCCGGCCCTTACAGGGCCGGCGGTCACCCCTCCACTTT
CSARVRPLQGRRSPLHF
>.|TRBJ2-7|TRBV13|few
TGTGCCAGCAGCTCGCGGACAGCCGAGCAGTACTTC
CASSSRTAEQYF
>TRBD2|TRBJ2-2|TRBV24-1|.
TGTGCCACCAGTGATTTCCGTGGGAGGGCAGTCGCCGGGGAGCTGTTTTTT
CATSDFRGRAVAGELFF
>TRBD1|TRBJ2-5|TRBV3-1|few
TGTGCCAGCGGACCCTCGGGACAGGGGTACCAAGAGACCCAGTACTTC
CASGPSGQGYQETQYF
>.|TRBJ2-1|TRBV20-1|.
TGCAGTGCTAGAGAATCAGGGCTTCTGTACAATGAGCAGTTCTTC
CSARESGLLYNEQFF
>.|TRBJ1-1|TRBV7-2|.
TGTGCCAGCAGACTAATATCCCGGGCTGAAGCTTTCTTT
CASRLISRAEAFF
>.|TRBJ2-7|TRBV4-3|.
TGCGCCAGCAGCCAAGTTCCGGACGGAGCCTACGAGCAGTACTTC
CASSQVPDGAYEQYF
>.|TRBJ2-1|TRBV6-1|few
TGTGCCAGCACCTGGAGTGGGGCCTACAATGAGCAGTTCTTC
CASTWSGAYNEQFF
>TRBD1|TRBJ2-1|TRBV28|many
TGTGCCAGCAGTTTCCAGGGGGCGGGCAATGAGCAGTTCTTC
CASSFQGAGNEQFF
>TRBD1|TRBJ1-2|TRBV6-1|many
TGTGCCAGCAGTGTAGGGGGCAACTATGGCTACACCTTC
CASSVGGNYGYTF
>.|TRBJ1-2|TRBV7-2|few
TGTGCCAGCAGCTTACTGGGGACGGACAGTTATGGCTACACCTTC
CASSLLGTDSYGYTF
>.|TRBJ1-2|TRBV29-1|few
TGCAGCGTTGAAGTCCAGAATACTGAGGAACGGGGCTATGGCTACACCTTC
CSVEVQNTEERGYGYTF
>TRBD1|TRBJ2-2|TRBV28|.
TGTGCCAGCAGTGCCGGACAGGGGGCGCCCGGGGAGCTGTTTTTT
CASSAGQGAPGELFF